This entry lists 29 T cell receptor beta chains sequenced from one sample in a study of PD-L1 blockade in urothelial cancer. Time point of the sample: pretreatment peripheral blood. TCRdb's copy holds only in-frame clones and misses some; the assay was immunoSEQ multiplex PCR. Here the sample spans approximately 50,000 clones, around 84% being singletons. Sequenced material: PBMCs, taken around atezolizumab (anti-PD-L1) treatment. These TCRs come from a man between 70 and 80 years old with urothelial cancer.

J is TRBJ1-1 and V is TRBV29-1; perhaps TRBD1 as D (6 bases). Germline assignment: CDR1 SQVTM and CDR2 ANQGSEA. V lost 6 bases to trimming and J lost 1 base, with 9 bases between them. The length of the CDR3 is 12 residues. CDR3 amino acids: CSVETGNTEAFF. The CDR3 nucleotides read TGCAGCGTGGAGACAGGGAACACTGAAGCTTTCTTT.

This chain connects TRBV5-4 to TRBJ2-5; TRBD2 is a possible D gene (6 bases). The CDR3 is 14 amino acids. V lost 0 bases, J lost 4 bases, and 10 bases lay in between. Germline V lookup: CDR1 SGHNT, CDR2 YYREEE (reference sequence). The CDR3 here is CASSLGGVGETQYF. The CDR3 nucleotides read TGTGCCAGCAGCTTGGGGGGGGTGGGAGAGACCCAGTACTTC.

This clone was picked up a small number of times. This chain uses TRBV7-8 with TRBJ2-5, with TRBD2 matching 8 bases. Germline trimming cut 5 bases from V and 5 bases from J; bases unmatched to any gene: 10. This CDR3 has 15 amino acids. CDR1 is SGHVS and CDR2 is FQNEAQ in the germline V gene. The CDR3 spells CASSPPGTSRETQYF. CDR3 in DNA: TGTGCCAGCAGCCCACCCGGGACTAGTCGTGAGACCCAGTACTTC.

V is TRBV19 and J is TRBJ1-2; 9 bases fit TRBD1. Germline V gene data show CDR1 as LNHDA and CDR2 as SQIVND (reference sequence). V gave up 9 bases and J gave up 5 bases; unmatched junction bases: 19. This CDR3 comprises 17 residues. CDR3 coding DNA: TGTGCCAGCACCGGGGAACAGGGGGCGGTCAACTGGTATGGCTACACCTTC. As protein: CASTGEQGAVNWYGYTF.

In this sample, this clone turned up once. The chain carries TRBV6-5 and TRBJ2-5; perhaps TRBD2 as D (5 bases). The CDR3 loop spans 14 amino acids. Germline CDR1 reads MNHEY; CDR2 reads SVGAGI. Trimming removed 4 bases at V and 5 bases at J, with 14 bases between. In DNA form, the CDR3 reads TGTGCCAGCAGTTCCTTGGGAGTAAAGGAGACCCAGTACTTC. Its translation is CASSSLGVKETQYF.

This sequence joins TRBV2 and TRBJ2-3; 7 bases map to TRBD1. J was trimmed by 0 bases and V by 9 bases; bases with no gene match: 6. The germline gives CDR1 SNHLY, CDR2 FYNNEI. The CDR3 runs 14 residues. CDR3 amino acids: CASRDSLSTDTQYF. The CDR3 coding sequence is TGTGCCAGTAGGGACAGCTTAAGCACAGATACGCAGTATTTT.

V usage is TRBV20-1 and J usage is TRBJ2-1; D is uncertain. V dropped 4 bases and J dropped 7 bases, with 5 bases sitting between them. The length of the CDR3 is 10 residues. CDR1 is DFQATT, CDR2 SNEGSKA, per germline (reference sequence). CDR3 sequence reads: CSAMRNEQFF. DNA for the CDR3: TGCAGTGCTATGAGGAATGAGCAGTTCTTC.

This chain connects TRBV9 to TRBJ2-2; D uncertain. CDR1 and CDR2 from the germline V gene are SGDLS and YYNGEE. V was shortened by 0 bases and J by 5 bases, with 5 bases between the two germline ends. CDR3 length: 13 residues. CDR3 DNA sequence: TGTGCCAGCAGCGTAGAATTAACCGGGGAGCTGTTTTTT. Translated, it gives CASSVELTGELFF. The complete variable domain, with remaining parts taken from reference TRBV9 and TRBJ2-2, reads DSGVTQTPKHLITATGQRVTLRCSPRSGDLSVYWYQQSLDQGLQFLIQYYNGEERAKGNILERFSAQQFPDLHSELNLSSLELGDSALYFCASSVELTGELFFGEGSRLTVL.

This clone was picked up many times. This chain joins TRBV19 and TRBJ2-1; 9 bases are a match to TRBD2. The germline CDR1 and CDR2 sequences are LNHDA and SQIVND (reference sequence). The CDR3 totals 11 residues. J gave up 15 bases and V 6 bases, and 6 bases lay outside the gene matches. Here the CDR3 reads CASRWAGGLFF. The CDR3 nucleotides are TGTGCCAGTAGGTGGGCGGGAGGGTTGTTCTTC. Full variable domain (remainder filled in from reference TRBV19 and TRBJ2-1): DGGITQSPKYLFRKEGQNVTLSCEQNLNHDAMYWYRQDPGQGLRLIYYSQIVNDFQKGDIAEGYSVSREKKESFPLTVTSAQKNPTAFYLCASRWAGGLFFGPGTRLTVL.

This chain links TRBV7-9 with TRBJ1-1; 8 nucleotides agree with TRBD1. Germline-derived CDR1 and CDR2 are SEHNR and FQNEAQ (reference sequence). After removal of 6 bases from V and 6 bases from J, the junction contained 6 bases not matched to a gene. This CDR3 is 13 amino acids long. CDR3 in DNA: TGTGCCAGCAGTTTTACAGGGGGTGCTGAAGCTTTCTTT. As protein: CASSFTGGAEAFF. Complete variable domain (other parts from reference TRBV7-9 and TRBJ1-1): DTGVSQNPRHKITKRGQNVTFRCDPISEHNRLYWYRQTLGQGPEFLTYFQNEAQLEKSRLLSDRFSAERPKGSFSTLEIQRTEQGDSAMYLCASSFTGGAEAFFGQGTRLTVV.

The gene calls are TRBV30 and TRBJ1-5; 7 nucleotides agree with TRBD1. The V and J ends lost 0 bases and 3 bases, in that order; junction bases with no gene match: 8. CDR1 is GTSNPN and CDR2 is SVGIG in the germline V gene (reference sequence). The CDR3 is 16 residues long. The CDR3 reads CAWSVNPTGVNQPQHF. The CDR3 bases are TGTGCCTGGAGTGTAAACCCCACAGGGGTCAATCAGCCCCAGCATTTT.

The gene calls are TRBV15 and TRBJ1-1, with D uncertain. V dropped 5 bases and J dropped 2 bases, with 9 bases sitting between them. Germline lookup yields CDR1 LNHNV and CDR2 YYDKDF (reference sequence). The CDR3 spans 13 residues. The CDR3 spells CATSGVTNTEAFF. CDR3 in DNA: TGTGCCACCAGCGGAGTCACAAACACTGAAGCTTTCTTT. Full variable domain (remainder filled in from reference TRBV15 and TRBJ1-1): DAMVIQNPRYQVTQFGKPVTLSCSQTLNHNVMYWYQQKSSQAPKLLFHYYDKDFNNEADTPDNFQSRRPNTSFCFLDIRSPGLGDTAMYLCATSGVTNTEAFFGQGTRLTVV.

The count of this clone is one. The J gene is TRBJ2-7, the V gene TRBV5-5; 11 bases are a match to TRBD2. The trim removed 0 bases at V and 7 bases at J, leaving 15 bases unmatched. The CDR3 consists of 18 residues. Per germline, CDR1 SGHKS and CDR2 YYEKEE (reference sequence). CDR3 in amino acids: CASSLATSGGLRRAEQYF. In nucleotides, the CDR3 is TGTGCCAGCAGCTTGGCTACTAGCGGGGGTTTAAGGCGAGCGGAGCAGTACTTC. Using reference TRBV5-5 and TRBJ2-7 for the parts outside the CDR3, the full variable domain is DAGVTQSPTHLIKTRGQQVTLRCSPISGHKSVSWYQQVLGQGPQFIFQYYEKEERGRGNFPDRFSARQFPNYSSELNVNALLLGDSALYLCASSLATSGGLRRAEQYFGPGTRLTVT.

The V call is TRBV7-7, the J call TRBJ2-5; 11 positions match TRBD2. CDR1 and CDR2 from the germline V gene are SSHAT and FNYEAQ (reference sequence). The CDR3 consists of 15 residues. The V gene end was trimmed by 7 bases and the J gene end by 5 bases; junction bases not matched to a gene: 9. CDR3 nucleotides: TGTGCCAGCAAGGCTAGCGGGAGGCCGGGGGAGACCCAGTACTTC. This codes for CASKASGRPGETQYF.

For this clone: Other DNA variants within this sample encode the same CDR3. As DNA, the CDR3 is TGTGCCAGCAGCGTAACGGGCAGGGACAATCAGCCCCAGCATTTT. It codes for CASSVTGRDNQPQHF. The V and J genes are TRBV9 and TRBJ1-5, with D perhaps matching TRBD1 (5 bases). CDR3 length: 15 residues. CDR1 and CDR2 (germline): SGDLS, YYNGEE. Between the trimmed V and J ends, which lost 1 base and 3 bases, there was a span of 11 bases.

The gene calls are TRBV28 and TRBJ2-1; 13 nucleotides match TRBD2. The CDR3 has 17 residues. Per the germline V gene, CDR1 is MDHEN and CDR2 is SYDVKM. V lost 8 bases to trimming and J lost 7 bases; unmatched junction nucleotides: 14. CDR3 amino acids: CASRGTGGLAGINEQFF. The CDR3 coding sequence is TGTGCCAGCCGGGGAACGGGGGGACTAGCGGGAATAAATGAGCAGTTCTTC.

This clone has just one count. This sequence joins TRBV27 and TRBJ2-6; D not certain. V was clipped by 2 bases and J by 4 bases, with 9 bases between them. The germline CDR1 and CDR2 sequences are MNHEY and SMNVEV (reference sequence). The CDR3 runs to 15 residues. CDR3 nucleotides: TGTGCCAGCAGTTTAATGTTCTCCGGGGCCAACGTCCTGACTTTC. As protein: CASSLMFSGANVLTF.

This chain joins TRBV5-1 and TRBJ2-5, with D perhaps matching TRBD1 (6 bases). Germline V CDR1 and CDR2: SGHRS, YFSETQ. With 3 bases removed from V and 4 bases from J, the gap between germline ends came to 16 bases. This CDR3 has 15 residues. This chain's CDR3 is CASSSGDTGRETQYF. The CDR3 DNA sequence: TGCGCCAGCAGCTCCGGGGACACGGGGAGAGAGACCCAGTACTTC.

The gene calls are TRBV19 and TRBJ2-7; TRBD2 is a possible D gene (6 bases). The CDR3 is 15 amino acids. The germline V gene has CDR1 LNHDA and CDR2 SQIVND (reference sequence). With 5 bases removed from V and 7 bases from J, the gap between germline ends came to 21 bases. The CDR3 DNA follows: TGTGCCAGTAGTCCTCCGGGAAGCGGGTCGGGAGAGCAGTACTTC. Encoded protein: CASSPPGSGSGEQYF. Supplemented by reference TRBV19 and TRBJ2-7, the full variable domain reads DGGITQSPKYLFRKEGQNVTLSCEQNLNHDAMYWYRQDPGQGLRLIYYSQIVNDFQKGDIAEGYSVSREKKESFPLTVTSAQKNPTAFYLCASSPPGSGSGEQYFGPGTRLTVT.

This sequence joins TRBV6-5 and TRBJ1-1; 10 nucleotides agree with TRBD1. Per germline, CDR1 MNHEY and CDR2 SVGAGI. The CDR3 extends over 14 amino acids. Germline trimming cut 5 bases from V and 5 bases from J; bases unmatched to any gene: 5. Here the CDR3 reads CASSGGQGKTEAFF. The CDR3 region has the DNA TGTGCCAGCAGTGGGGGACAGGGGAAAACTGAAGCTTTCTTT.

The sample holds one count of this clone. The chain recombines TRBV2 with TRBJ1-5; D is unresolved. The CDR3 extends over 12 amino acids. The germline gives CDR1 SNHLY, CDR2 FYNNEI. V lost 1 base and J lost 6, with 4 bases in between. As DNA, the CDR3 is TGTGCCAGCAGTGAAGACAGTCAGCCCCAGCATTTT. It is translated as CASSEDSQPQHF.

The gene calls are TRBV11-3 and TRBJ2-1, with D possibly being TRBD2 (6 bases). CDR3 size: 13 residues. V dropped 1 base and J dropped 10 bases, with 11 bases sitting between them. CDR1 and CDR2 from the germline V gene are SGHNT and YENEEA. CDR3 residues: CASSLAVGGEQFF. Written as DNA, the CDR3 is TGTGCCAGCAGCTTAGCCGTTGGGGGGGAGCAGTTCTTC.

The chain uses TRBV11-1 and TRBJ2-7; D unclear. The CDR3 is 13 residues long. Trimming stripped 8 bases from V and 0 bases from J, with 11 bases between. CDR1 and CDR2 (germline): SGHAT, FQDESV (reference sequence). The CDR3 is CASRQALSYEQYF. The DNA for the CDR3 is TGTGCCAGCCGGCAGGCCCTCTCCTACGAGCAGTACTTC. The whole variable domain, filled in from reference TRBV11-1 and TRBJ2-7, reads EAEVAQSPRYKITEKSQAVAFWCDPISGHATLYWYRQILGQGPELLVQFQDESVVDDSQLPKDRFSAERLKGVDSTLKIQPAELGDSAMYLCASRQALSYEQYFGPGTRLTVT.

The chain is built from TRBV15 and TRBJ2-2, with D possibly being TRBD2 (6 bases). The CDR3 extends over 14 amino acids. The V end was cut by 5 bases, the J end by 7 bases, with 14 bases between. Germline V CDR1 and CDR2: LNHNV, YYDKDF (reference sequence). For the CDR3, the DNA is TGTGCCACCAGCGTTGTTCGGGGGATCGGGGAGCTGTTTTTT. Its translation: CATSVVRGIGELFF.

This sequence joins TRBV28 and TRBJ2-7, with 9 positions matching TRBD2. CDR1 and CDR2 from the germline V gene are MDHEN and SYDVKM. The CDR3 contains 16 residues. The junction had 5 bases not matched to a gene; V was cut back by 2 bases and J by 0 bases. As DNA, the CDR3 is TGTGCCAGCAGTTTAGGGCTAGCGGGAAGCTCCTACGAGCAGTACTTC. Its translation: CASSLGLAGSSYEQYF.

This clone was observed a single time. The rearrangement uses TRBV6-1 and TRBJ2-3; 9 bases are a match to TRBD1. V dropped 7 bases and J dropped 4; count of bases not matched to a gene: 6. This CDR3 region has 14 residues. Germline lookup yields CDR1 MNHNS and CDR2 SASEGT. The CDR3 nucleotides are TGTGCCAGCACTACAGGGGGCGCCGCAGATACGCAGTATTTT. Amino acid sequence: CASTTGGAADTQYF.

This clone was counted between two and nine times. The chain employs TRBV28 and TRBJ2-3; 8 positions agree with TRBD2. The CDR3 loop spans 15 amino acids. The V gene end was trimmed by 11 bases and the J gene end by 5 bases; junction bases not matched to a gene: 15. In germline, CDR1 is MDHEN, CDR2 SYDVKM. CDR3 sequence: CASQPAGEGIDTQYF. The CDR3 nucleotides read TGTGCCTCCCAACCAGCGGGAGAAGGGATAGATACGCAGTATTTT.

The chain links TRBV6-1 to TRBJ2-7; TRBD2 matches 7 bases. This CDR3 is 14 amino acids long. The V gene end was trimmed by 4 bases and the J gene end by 5 bases; junction bases not matched to a gene: 8. CDR1 is MNHNS and CDR2 is SASEGT in the germline V gene. CDR3 sequence: CASSVMGGENEQYF. Here the CDR3 DNA reads TGTGCCAGCAGTGTTATGGGGGGGGAGAACGAGCAGTACTTC.

The rearrangement links TRBV7-6 to TRBJ2-3; 9 bases align to TRBD2. The germline V gene has CDR1 SGHVS and CDR2 FNYEAQ. After removal of 5 bases from V and 5 bases from J, the junction contained 11 bases not matched to a gene. The CDR3 totals 16 residues. The CDR3 DNA reads TGTGCCAGCAGCCTTAGAGCTAGCGGGGTTGGAGATACGCAGTATTTT. The encoded protein is CASSLRASGVGDTQYF.